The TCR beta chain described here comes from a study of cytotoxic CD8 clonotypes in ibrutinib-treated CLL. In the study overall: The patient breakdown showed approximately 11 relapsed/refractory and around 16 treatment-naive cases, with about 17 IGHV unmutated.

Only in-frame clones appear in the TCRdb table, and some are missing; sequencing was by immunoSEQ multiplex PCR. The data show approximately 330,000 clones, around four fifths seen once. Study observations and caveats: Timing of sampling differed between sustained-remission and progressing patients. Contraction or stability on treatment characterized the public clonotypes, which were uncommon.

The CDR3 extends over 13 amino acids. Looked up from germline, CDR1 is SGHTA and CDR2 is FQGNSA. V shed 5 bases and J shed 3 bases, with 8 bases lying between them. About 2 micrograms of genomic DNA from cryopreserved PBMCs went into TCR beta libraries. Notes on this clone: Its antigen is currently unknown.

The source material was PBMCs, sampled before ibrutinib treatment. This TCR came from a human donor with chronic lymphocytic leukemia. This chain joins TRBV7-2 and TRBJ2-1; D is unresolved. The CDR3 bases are TGTGCCAGCAGCCCTGGCGACTACAATGAGCAGTTCTTC. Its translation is CASSPGDYNEQFF.